This section outlines one TCR beta chain sequence together with its context. The V and J ends lost 0 bases and 11 bases respectively, with 6 bases between them. Germline assignment: CDR1 SGHVS and CDR2 FNYEAQ. CDR3 length equals 11 residues. The table came from immunoSEQ multiplex PCR; TCRdb's copy has only in-frame clones and leaves some out. The table shows around 310,000 clones, with roughly 86% occurring only once. The record originates from a study of blood T cell repertoires in COVID-19. The TCR was taken from a woman between 25 and 40 years old who had recovered from COVID-19. Source material: PBMCs or T cells enriched from blood (not recorded which). This chain joins TRBV7-6 and TRBJ2-3; unclear D gene. The CDR3 protein is CASSLAPEQYF. The CDR3 nucleotides read TGTGCCAGCAGCTTAGCCCCAGAGCAGTATTTT.